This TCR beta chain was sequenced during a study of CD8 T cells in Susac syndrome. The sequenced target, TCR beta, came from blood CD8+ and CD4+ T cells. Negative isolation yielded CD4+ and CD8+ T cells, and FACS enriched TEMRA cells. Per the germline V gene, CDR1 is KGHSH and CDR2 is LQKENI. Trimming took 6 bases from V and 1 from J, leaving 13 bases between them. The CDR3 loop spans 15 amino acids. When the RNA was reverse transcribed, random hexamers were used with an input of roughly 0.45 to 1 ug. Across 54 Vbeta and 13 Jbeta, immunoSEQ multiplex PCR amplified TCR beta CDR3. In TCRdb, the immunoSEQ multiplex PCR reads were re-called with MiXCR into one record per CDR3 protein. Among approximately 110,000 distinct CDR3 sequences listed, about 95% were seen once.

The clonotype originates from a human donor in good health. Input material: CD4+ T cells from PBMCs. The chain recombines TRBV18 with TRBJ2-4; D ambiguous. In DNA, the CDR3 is TGTGCCAGCTCTGGCAGTCCTCGCGCCAAAAACATTCAGTACTTC. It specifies CASSGSPRAKNIQYF.